Sequencing of this TCR beta chain was carried out in a study of cytomegalovirus exposure and HLA in healthy donors. Looking at the study overall: A previous analysis identified 100 million to 120 million unique TCR beta sequences derived from roughly 190 million T cells.

Whole-study findings and limits: Some public TCRs appeared in many individuals, while most sequences were rare.

V trimming: 0 bases; J trimming: 4 bases; junction bases outside the gene matches: 6. Per germline, CDR1 MGHRA and CDR2 YSYEKL. The CDR3 contains 17 residues. This clone was seen a handful of times. Its antigen is unidentified. With 60 Vbeta and 13 Jbeta primers, the PCR was carried out. Only in-frame clones appear in the TCRdb table, and some are missing; sequencing was by immunoSEQ multiplex PCR. The table shows approximately 140,000 clones, with roughly 77% occurring only once. This clonotype originated in a man aged 25 to 45 in good health and CMV-seronegative. The sample was PBMCs. The chain couples TRBV4-1 to TRBJ2-3, with 11 bases identical to TRBD2. CDR3 bases: TGCGCCAGCAGCCAAGAGATAGCGGGAGGGCCATCAGATACGCAGTATTTT. Amino acid sequence: CASSQEIAGGPSDTQYF.